Listed below are T cell receptor beta chains from one sample, sequenced in a study of post-analysis software for immune sequencing data. Via MiXCR, TCRdb re-called the PCR reads, giving one row per CDR3 protein. The repertoire holds some 800,000 distinct CDR3 sequences, around 45% seen once, with 4.9% in the top ten. The sample comprised blood. The receptors shown here come from a girl aged 10 to 17 with multiple sclerosis. Both conserved end residues are part of each CDR3. Each record gives: clone size, J gene, D gene, V gene, CDR3 protein, CDR3 DNA. D genes are given only for firm matches. Not every row has a clone size; where given, it reads once, few, many or a size class.

>-|TRBJ1-2|-|TRBV6-1
CASRKGGDYGYTF
TGTGCCAGCAGGAAGGGGGGTGACTATGGCTACACCTTC
>few|TRBJ1-5|-|TRBV5-1
CASSDGSNQPQHF
TGCGCCAGCAGCGACGGGAGCAATCAGCCCCAGCATTTT
>-|TRBJ1-1|-|TRBV29-1
CSVPSLDSTEAFF
TGCAGCGTTCCATCCCTGGACAGCACTGAAGCTTTCTTT
>-|TRBJ2-3|TRBD1|TRBV20-1
CSAVAFLDRRDTQYF
TGCAGTGCCGTCGCTTTTTTGGACAGGCGAGATACGCAGTATTTT
>few|TRBJ2-3|TRBD2|TRBV20-1
CSASTSGPTDTQYF
TGCAGTGCTAGCACTAGCGGGCCCACAGATACGCAGTATTTT
>-|TRBJ2-1|-|TRBV20-1
CSAREDPDLLIGDEQFF
TGCAGTGCTAGAGAGGATCCGGACCTCCTCATAGGGGATGAGCAGTTCTTC
>-|TRBJ2-7|TRBD1|TRBV14
CASSQGGRDRAYGQYF
TGTGCCAGCAGCCAAGGGGGTCGGGACAGGGCTTACGGGCAGTACTTC
>-|TRBJ2-5|TRBD1|TRBV6-2/TRBV6-3
CASSYRAERTGKETQYF
TGTGCCAGCAGTTACCGGGCCGAGAGGACAGGGAAAGAGACCCAGTACTTC
>-|TRBJ1-5|-|TRBV6-5
CASSPQQGRNQPQHF
TGTGCCAGCAGTCCCCAACAGGGCCGCAATCAGCCCCAGCATTTT
>few|TRBJ2-3|TRBD1|TRBV20-1
CSASRGQGVPDTQYF
TGCAGTGCTAGTCGTGGACAGGGTGTACCAGATACGCAGTATTTT
>-|TRBJ1-1|-|TRBV7-6
CASSPQGRGRMHTEAFF
TGTGCCAGCAGCCCACAGGGCAGGGGTAGGATGCACACTGAAGCTTTCTTT
>few|TRBJ2-5|-|TRBV20-1
CSATGQTQETQYF
TGCAGTGCTACTGGACAGACACAAGAGACCCAGTACTTC
>-|TRBJ2-1|-|TRBV4-3
CASSQSTGVRGNEQFF
TGCGCCAGCAGCCAATCTACGGGAGTAAGGGGCAATGAGCAGTTCTTC
>-|TRBJ2-1|-|TRBV5-1
CAKETGVNYNEQFF
TGCGCCAAGGAGACAGGAGTTAACTACAATGAGCAGTTCTTC
>-|TRBJ2-4|-|TRBV5-5
CASSSESLAKNIQYF
TGTGCCAGCAGCTCCGAAAGTCTAGCCAAAAACATTCAGTACTTC
>few|TRBJ2-7|-|TRBV6-2/TRBV6-3
CASSPPSSSHEQYF
TGTGCCAGCAGTCCCCCTAGTAGCAGCCACGAGCAGTACTTC
>-|TRBJ2-5|-|TRBV7-3
CASSPTFDGETQYF
TGTGCCAGCAGCCCCACTTTCGACGGGGAGACCCAGTACTTC
>few|TRBJ1-5|-|TRBV28
CASRPSGAPPQHF
TGTGCCAGCAGGCCCAGCGGGGCACCGCCCCAGCATTTT
>-|TRBJ2-7|-|TRBV6-5
CASRQGFLAYEQYF
TGTGCCTCACGCCAGGGCTTCCTAGCCTACGAGCAGTACTTC
>few|TRBJ2-7|TRBD2|TRBV5-1
CASSSGTSGFHEQYF
TGCGCCAGCAGCTCCGGGACTAGCGGGTTTCACGAGCAGTACTTC
>-|TRBJ2-7|TRBD2|TRBV12-3/TRBV12-4
CASSFSASGRWGTYEQYF
TGTGCCAGCAGTTTTTCGGCTAGCGGGAGGTGGGGGACCTACGAGCAGTACTTC
>few|TRBJ2-7|-|TRBV20-1
CSARDVQTAYGADRYEQYF
TGCAGTGCTAGAGATGTCCAGACAGCCTATGGCGCCGACCGCTACGAGCAGTACTTC
>-|TRBJ2-5|-|TRBV12-3/TRBV12-4
CASSQAKTQYF
TGTGCCAGCAGTCAAGCTAAGACCCAGTACTTC
>-|TRBJ2-5|-|TRBV4-2
CASSQESVEETQYF
TGTGCCAGCAGCCAAGAGAGTGTCGAAGAGACCCAGTACTTC
>few|TRBJ1-2|TRBD1|TRBV5-6
CASSLLTQGEYGYTF
TGTGCCAGCAGCTTACTAACTCAGGGGGAATATGGCTACACCTTC
>-|TRBJ1-2|TRBD1|TRBV5-1
CASSLAITGTGGNYGYTF
TGCGCCAGCAGCTTGGCCATTACCGGGACAGGGGGCAACTATGGCTACACCTTC
>-|TRBJ2-1|TRBD1|TRBV7-8
CASSLGTGQRLTPYNEQFF
TGTGCCAGCAGCTTAGGGACAGGGCAGCGCCTGACTCCCTACAATGAGCAGTTCTTC
>-|TRBJ2-2|TRBD1|TRBV5-1
CASRGQGTGELFF
TGCGCCAGCAGAGGACAGGGGACCGGGGAGCTGTTTTTT
>few|TRBJ2-5|-|TRBV6-1
CASSQSPKETQYF
TGTGCCAGCAGTCAGTCCCCCAAAGAGACCCAGTACTTC
>-|TRBJ1-2|-|TRBV6-2/TRBV6-3
CASSYSPGPTYGYTF
TGTGCCAGCAGTTACTCTCCCGGACCGACATATGGCTACACCTTC
>-|TRBJ2-7|-|TRBV4-3
CASSQARGKNGQYF
TGCGCCAGCAGCCAAGCTAGGGGGAAGAACGGGCAGTACTTC
>few|TRBJ1-2|TRBD1|TRBV12-3/TRBV12-4
CASSPPGGQGQYGYTF
TGTGCCAGCAGCCCACCTGGGGGACAGGGGCAATATGGCTACACCTTC
>few|TRBJ1-2|-|TRBV6-5
CASSYMGLGSGYTF
TGTGCCAGCAGTTACATGGGGCTCGGTTCAGGCTACACCTTC
>-|TRBJ2-5|-|TRBV20-1
CSAQTGAQETQYF
TGCAGTGCGCAGACTGGGGCCCAAGAGACCCAGTACTTC
>-|TRBJ2-1|TRBD2|TRBV6-2/TRBV6-3
CASILAGTSGSPNEQFF
TGTGCCAGCATCCTGGCCGGGACTAGCGGGAGCCCCAATGAGCAGTTCTTC
>-|TRBJ2-5|-|TRBV29-1
CSVGGWGRLIQETQYF
TGCAGCGTTGGAGGGTGGGGCAGATTAATACAAGAGACCCAGTACTTC